This T cell receptor (beta chain) was sequenced for a study of shared clonotypes between healthy human individuals. Across the whole study: Donor composition was two women and a few men, aged 18 to 49.

This CDR3 has 17 amino acids. V lost 3 bases and J lost 4, with 19 bases in between. Germline values: CDR1 KGHSH, CDR2 LQKENI. The quantity of DNA used in unsorted PBMC replicate PCRs was 300 ng, corresponding to tens of thousands of T cell genomes. Profiled with immunoSEQ multiplex PCR; TCRdb holds only in-frame clones, not every one. Altogether about 450,000 clones are present, 79% being singletons, with the ten largest covering approximately 13%. The origin of this receptor is a woman in her thirties or forties in good health. Some clones in this sample may be carry-over from other donors' samples. V gene TRBV18 combines with J gene TRBJ1-3; a possible D gene is TRBD1 (6 bases). Material: PBMCs. The CDR3 protein is CASSPNRGTSEGNTIYF. In DNA form, the CDR3 reads TGTGCCAGCTCACCCAATCGGGGGACAAGCGAAGGAAACACCATATATTTT.